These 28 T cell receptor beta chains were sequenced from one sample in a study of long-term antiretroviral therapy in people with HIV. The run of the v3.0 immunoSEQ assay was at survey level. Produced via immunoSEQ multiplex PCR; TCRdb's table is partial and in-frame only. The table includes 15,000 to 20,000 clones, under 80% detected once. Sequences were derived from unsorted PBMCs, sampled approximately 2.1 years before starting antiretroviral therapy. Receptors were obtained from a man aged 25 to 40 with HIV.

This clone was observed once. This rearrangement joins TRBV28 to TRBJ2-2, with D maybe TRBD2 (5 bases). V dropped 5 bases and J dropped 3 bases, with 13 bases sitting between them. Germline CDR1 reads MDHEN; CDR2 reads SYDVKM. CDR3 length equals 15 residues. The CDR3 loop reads CASSPPRGYTGELFF. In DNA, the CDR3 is TGTGCCAGCAGTCCCCCCCGCGGGTACACCGGGGAGCTGTTTTTT.

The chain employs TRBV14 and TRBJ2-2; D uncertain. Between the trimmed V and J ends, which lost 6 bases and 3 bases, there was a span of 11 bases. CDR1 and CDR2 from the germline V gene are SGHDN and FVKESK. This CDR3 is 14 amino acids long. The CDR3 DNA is TGTGCCAGCAGAGTTGCGTGGGACACCGGGGAGCTGTTTTTT. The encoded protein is CASRVAWDTGELFF.

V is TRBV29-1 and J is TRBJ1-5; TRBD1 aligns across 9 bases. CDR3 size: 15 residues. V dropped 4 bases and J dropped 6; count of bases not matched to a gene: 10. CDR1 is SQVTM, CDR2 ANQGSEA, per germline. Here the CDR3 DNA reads TGCAGCGTTGTCTGGGGGACAGGGACCTTTCAGCCCCAGCATTTT. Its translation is CSVVWGTGTFQPQHF.

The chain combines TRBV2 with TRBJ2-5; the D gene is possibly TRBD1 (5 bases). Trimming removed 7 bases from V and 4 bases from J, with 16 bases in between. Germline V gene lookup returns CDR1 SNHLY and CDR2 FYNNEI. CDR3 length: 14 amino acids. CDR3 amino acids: CASIYPQGAETQYF. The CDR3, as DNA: TGTGCCAGCATTTATCCGCAGGGTGCAGAGACCCAGTACTTC.

This CDR3 is CASSYRPVGSNEQFF. CDR3 nucleotides: TGTGCCAGCAGTTACAGGCCGGTGGGGTCTAATGAGCAGTTCTTC. The chain links TRBV6-6 to TRBJ2-1; D is undetermined. CDR1 and CDR2 (germline): MNHNY, SVGAGI (reference sequence). This CDR3 is 15 amino acids long. V shed 2 bases and J shed 7 bases, with 15 bases lying between them.

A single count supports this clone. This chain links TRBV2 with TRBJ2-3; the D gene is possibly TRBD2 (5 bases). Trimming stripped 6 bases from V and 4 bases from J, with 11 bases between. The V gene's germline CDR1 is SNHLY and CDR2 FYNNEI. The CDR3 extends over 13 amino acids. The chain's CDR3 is CASSRTRSDTQYF. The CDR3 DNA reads TGTGCCAGCAGCAGAACTAGGTCAGATACGCAGTATTTT. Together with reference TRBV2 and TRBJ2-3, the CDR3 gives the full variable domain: EPEVTQTPSHQVTQMGQEVILRCVPISNHLYFYWYRQILGQKVEFLVSFYNNEISEKSEIFDDQFSVERPDGSNFTLKIRSTKLEDSAMYFCASSRTRSDTQYFGPGTRLTVL.

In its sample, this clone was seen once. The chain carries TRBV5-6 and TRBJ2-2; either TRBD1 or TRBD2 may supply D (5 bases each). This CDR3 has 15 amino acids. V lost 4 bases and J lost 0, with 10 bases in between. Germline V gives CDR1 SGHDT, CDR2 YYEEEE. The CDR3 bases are TGTGCCAGCAGCCCCGGGACCGCGAACACCGGGGAGCTGTTTTTT. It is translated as CASSPGTANTGELFF.

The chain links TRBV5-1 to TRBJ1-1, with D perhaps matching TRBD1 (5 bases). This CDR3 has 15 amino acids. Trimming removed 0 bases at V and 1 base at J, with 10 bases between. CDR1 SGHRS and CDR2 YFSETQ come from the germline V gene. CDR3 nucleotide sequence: TGCGCCAGCAGCTTGGAGGGGAGGCGGAACACTGAAGCTTTCTTT. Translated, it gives CASSLEGRRNTEAFF. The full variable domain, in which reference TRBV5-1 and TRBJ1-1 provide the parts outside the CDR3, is KAGVTQTPRYLIKTRGQQVTLSCSPISGHRSVSWYQQTPGQGLQFLFEYFSETQRNKGNFPGRFSGRQFSNSRSEMNVSTLELGDSALYLCASSLEGRRNTEAFFGQGTRLTVV.

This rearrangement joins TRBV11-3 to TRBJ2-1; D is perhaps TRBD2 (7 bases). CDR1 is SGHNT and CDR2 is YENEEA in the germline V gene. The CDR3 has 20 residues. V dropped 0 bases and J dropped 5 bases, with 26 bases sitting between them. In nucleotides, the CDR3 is TGTGCCAGCAGCTTAGAGGGGGGGGCGGGAGTTGGCCCATCGCACAATGAGCAGTTCTTC. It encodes CASSLEGGAGVGPSHNEQFF.

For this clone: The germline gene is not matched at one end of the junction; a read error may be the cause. The CDR3 sequence: CAISGAAGVGETQYF. The CDR3 nucleotides read TGTGCCATCAGTGGGGCCGCAGGGGTAGGAGAGACCCAGTACTTC. The genes are TRBV6-5 and TRBJ2-5; perhaps TRBD1 as D (6 bases). This CDR3 has 15 amino acids. In germline, CDR1 is MNHEY, CDR2 SVGAGI.

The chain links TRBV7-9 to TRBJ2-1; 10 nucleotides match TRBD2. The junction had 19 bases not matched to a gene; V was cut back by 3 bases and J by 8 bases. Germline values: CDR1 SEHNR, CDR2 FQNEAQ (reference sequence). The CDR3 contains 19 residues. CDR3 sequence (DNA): TGTGCCAGCAGCTTCGGCCCCCGCACCCAAGCGGGAGGGGGCGATGAGCAGTTCTTC. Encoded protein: CASSFGPRTQAGGGDEQFF.

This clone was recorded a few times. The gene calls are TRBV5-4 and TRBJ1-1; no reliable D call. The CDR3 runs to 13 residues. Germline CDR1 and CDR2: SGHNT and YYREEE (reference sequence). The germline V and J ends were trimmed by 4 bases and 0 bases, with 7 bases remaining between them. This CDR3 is CASSGALNTEAFF. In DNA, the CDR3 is TGTGCCAGCAGCGGAGCGTTGAACACTGAAGCTTTCTTT.

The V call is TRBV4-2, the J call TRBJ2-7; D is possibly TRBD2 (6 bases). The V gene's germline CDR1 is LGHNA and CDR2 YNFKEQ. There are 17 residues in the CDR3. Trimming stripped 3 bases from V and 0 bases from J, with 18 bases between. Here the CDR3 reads CASSQRGPAGISYEQYF. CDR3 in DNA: TGTGCCAGCAGCCAGAGAGGGCCTGCGGGGATCTCCTACGAGCAGTACTTC.

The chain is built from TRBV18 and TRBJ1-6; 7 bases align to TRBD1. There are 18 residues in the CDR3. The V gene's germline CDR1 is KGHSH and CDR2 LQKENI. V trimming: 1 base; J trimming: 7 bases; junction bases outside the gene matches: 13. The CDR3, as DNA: TGTGCCAGCTCACCACTAGGGACAGCCCAGGCGGGGAATTCACCCCTCCACTTT. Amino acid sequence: CASSPLGTAQAGNSPLHF.

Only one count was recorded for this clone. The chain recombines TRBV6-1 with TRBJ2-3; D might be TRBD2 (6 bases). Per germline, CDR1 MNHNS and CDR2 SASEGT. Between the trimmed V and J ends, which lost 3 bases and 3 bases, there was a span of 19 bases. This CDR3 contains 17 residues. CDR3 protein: CASSEPPGSGRTDTQYF. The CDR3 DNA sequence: TGTGCCAGCAGTGAGCCCCCGGGGAGCGGGCGGACAGATACGCAGTATTTT.

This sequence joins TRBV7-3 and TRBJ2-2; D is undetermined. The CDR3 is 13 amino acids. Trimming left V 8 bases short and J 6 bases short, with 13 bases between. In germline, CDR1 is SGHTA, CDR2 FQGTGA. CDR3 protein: CASGPQKAGELFF. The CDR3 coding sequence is TGTGCCAGCGGGCCCCAAAAGGCCGGGGAGCTGTTTTTT.

CDR3 nucleotide sequence: TGTGCCAGCAGCCAAGATGTGGGACAGGGTATTTATGAGCAGTTCTTC. Its translation: CASSQDVGQGIYEQFF. The V call is TRBV4-2, the J call TRBJ2-1; the match to TRBD1 covers 9 bases. The germline CDR1 and CDR2 sequences are LGHNA and YNFKEQ. Unmatched junction bases numbered 8, after V lost 0 bases and J lost 8 bases. The CDR3 has 16 residues.

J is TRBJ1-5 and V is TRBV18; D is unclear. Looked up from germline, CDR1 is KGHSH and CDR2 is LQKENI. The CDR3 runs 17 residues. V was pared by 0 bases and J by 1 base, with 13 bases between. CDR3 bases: TGTGCCAGCTCACCACCCGGTATGGGAGGGAGCAATCAGCCCCAGCATTTT. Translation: CASSPPGMGGSNQPQHF. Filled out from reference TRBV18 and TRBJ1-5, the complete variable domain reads NAGVMQNPRHLVRRRGQEARLRCSPMKGHSHVYWYRQLPEEGLKFMVYLQKENIIDESGMPKERFSAEFPKEGPSILRIQQVVRGDSAAYFCASSPPGMGGSNQPQHFGDGTRLSIL.

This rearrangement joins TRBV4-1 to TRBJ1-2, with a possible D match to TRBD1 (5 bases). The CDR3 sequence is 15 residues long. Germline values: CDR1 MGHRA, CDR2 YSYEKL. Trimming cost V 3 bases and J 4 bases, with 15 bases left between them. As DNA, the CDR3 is TGCGCCAGCAGCCAGAGGGGACTTCCATTCTATGGCTACACCTTC. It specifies CASSQRGLPFYGYTF.

Written as DNA, the CDR3 is TGTGCCAGTAGTGTGGGCGGGAGTCAGAATGAGCAGTTCTTC. It encodes CASSVGGSQNEQFF. The genes are TRBV19 and TRBJ2-1, with 7 bases aligning to TRBD2. V was pared by 5 bases and J by 7 bases, with 8 bases of the junction left unmatched. Looked up from germline, CDR1 is LNHDA and CDR2 is SQIVND (reference sequence). The CDR3 spans 14 residues.

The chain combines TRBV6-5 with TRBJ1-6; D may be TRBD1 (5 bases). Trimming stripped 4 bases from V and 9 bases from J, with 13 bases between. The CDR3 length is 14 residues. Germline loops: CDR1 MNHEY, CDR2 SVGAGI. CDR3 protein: CASSSHGGSSPLHF. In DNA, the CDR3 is TGTGCCAGCAGTTCCCACGGGGGGAGTTCACCCCTCCACTTT.

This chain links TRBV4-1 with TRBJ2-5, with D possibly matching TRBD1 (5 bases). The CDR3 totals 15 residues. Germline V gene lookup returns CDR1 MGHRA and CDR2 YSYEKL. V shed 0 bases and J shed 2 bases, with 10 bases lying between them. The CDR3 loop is CASSQDRGVQETQYF. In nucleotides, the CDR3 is TGCGCCAGCAGCCAAGATAGGGGTGTTCAAGAGACCCAGTACTTC.

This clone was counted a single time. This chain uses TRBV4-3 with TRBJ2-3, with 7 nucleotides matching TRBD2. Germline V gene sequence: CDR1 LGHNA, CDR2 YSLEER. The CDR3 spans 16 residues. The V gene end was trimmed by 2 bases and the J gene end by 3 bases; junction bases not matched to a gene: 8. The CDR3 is CASSQTSVMGTDTQYF. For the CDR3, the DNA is TGCGCCAGCAGCCAAACTAGCGTAATGGGGACAGATACGCAGTATTTT.

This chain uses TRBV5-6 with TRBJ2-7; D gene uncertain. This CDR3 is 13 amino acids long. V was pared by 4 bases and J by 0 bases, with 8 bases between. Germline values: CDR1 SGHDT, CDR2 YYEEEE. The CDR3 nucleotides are TGTGCCAGCAGCCCGGACGGCTCCTACGAGCAGTACTTC. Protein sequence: CASSPDGSYEQYF.

The CDR3 sequence is CASSLGPSGGPGELFF. As DNA, the CDR3 is TGCGCCAGCAGCTTGGGGCCTAGCGGGGGGCCCGGGGAGCTGTTTTTT. This chain links TRBV5-1 with TRBJ2-2, with 11 bases that match TRBD2. Per the germline V gene, CDR1 is SGHRS and CDR2 is YFSETQ. This CDR3 region has 16 residues. The junction had 4 bases not matched to a gene; V was cut back by 0 bases and J by 6 bases. The complete variable domain, with remaining parts taken from reference TRBV5-1 and TRBJ2-2, reads KAGVTQTPRYLIKTRGQQVTLSCSPISGHRSVSWYQQTPGQGLQFLFEYFSETQRNKGNFPGRFSGRQFSNSRSEMNVSTLELGDSALYLCASSLGPSGGPGELFFGEGSRLTVL.

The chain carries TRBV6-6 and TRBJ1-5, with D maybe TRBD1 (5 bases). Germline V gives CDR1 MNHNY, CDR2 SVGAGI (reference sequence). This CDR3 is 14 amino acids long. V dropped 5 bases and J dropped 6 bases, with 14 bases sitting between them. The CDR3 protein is CASSRGVEVQPQHF. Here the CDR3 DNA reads TGTGCCAGCAGTCGGGGGGTCGAGGTTCAGCCCCAGCATTTT.

The CDR3 region has the DNA TGTGCCAGCAGCTCACACAGGAACTCCTACGAGCAGTACTTC. Translation: CASSSHRNSYEQYF. This rearrangement joins TRBV5-4 to TRBJ2-7; D is perhaps TRBD1 (5 bases). V lost 3 bases and J 0 bases, leaving 10 bases between the germline ends. The germline gives CDR1 SGHNT, CDR2 YYREEE (reference sequence). This CDR3 region has 14 residues.

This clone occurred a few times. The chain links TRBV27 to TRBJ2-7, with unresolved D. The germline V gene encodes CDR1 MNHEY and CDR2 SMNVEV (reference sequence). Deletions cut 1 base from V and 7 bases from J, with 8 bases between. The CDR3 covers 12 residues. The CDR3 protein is CASSLFGSEQYF. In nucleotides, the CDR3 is TGTGCCAGCAGTTTATTCGGGTCAGAGCAGTACTTC.